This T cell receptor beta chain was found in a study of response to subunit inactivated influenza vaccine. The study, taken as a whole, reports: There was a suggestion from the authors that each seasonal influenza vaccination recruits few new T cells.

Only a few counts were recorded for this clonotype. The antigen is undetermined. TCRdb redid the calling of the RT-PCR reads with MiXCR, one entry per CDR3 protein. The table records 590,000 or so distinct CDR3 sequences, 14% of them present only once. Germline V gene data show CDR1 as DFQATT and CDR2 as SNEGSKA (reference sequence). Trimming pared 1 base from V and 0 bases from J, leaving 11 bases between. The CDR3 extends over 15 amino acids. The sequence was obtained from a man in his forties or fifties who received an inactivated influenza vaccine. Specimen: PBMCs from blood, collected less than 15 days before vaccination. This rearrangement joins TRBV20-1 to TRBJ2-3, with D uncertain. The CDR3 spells CSARVNSLSTDTQYF. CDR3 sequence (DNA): TGCAGTGCTAGAGTAAATAGCCTTAGCACAGATACGCAGTATTTT.